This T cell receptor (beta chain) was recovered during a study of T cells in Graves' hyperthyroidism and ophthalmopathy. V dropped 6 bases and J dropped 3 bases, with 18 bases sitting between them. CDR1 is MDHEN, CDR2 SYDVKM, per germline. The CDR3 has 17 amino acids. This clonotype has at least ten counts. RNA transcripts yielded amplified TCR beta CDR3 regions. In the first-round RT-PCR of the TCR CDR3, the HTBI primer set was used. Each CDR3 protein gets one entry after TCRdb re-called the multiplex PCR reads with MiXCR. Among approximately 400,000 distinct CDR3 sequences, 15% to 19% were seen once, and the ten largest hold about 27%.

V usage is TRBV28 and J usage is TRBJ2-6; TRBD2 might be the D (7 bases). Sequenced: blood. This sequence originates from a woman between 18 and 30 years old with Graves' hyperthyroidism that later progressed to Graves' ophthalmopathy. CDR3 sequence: CASRRGQGTIGANVLTF. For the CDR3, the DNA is TGTGCCAGCAGGCGGGGGCAGGGAACTATTGGGGCCAACGTCCTGACTTTC.